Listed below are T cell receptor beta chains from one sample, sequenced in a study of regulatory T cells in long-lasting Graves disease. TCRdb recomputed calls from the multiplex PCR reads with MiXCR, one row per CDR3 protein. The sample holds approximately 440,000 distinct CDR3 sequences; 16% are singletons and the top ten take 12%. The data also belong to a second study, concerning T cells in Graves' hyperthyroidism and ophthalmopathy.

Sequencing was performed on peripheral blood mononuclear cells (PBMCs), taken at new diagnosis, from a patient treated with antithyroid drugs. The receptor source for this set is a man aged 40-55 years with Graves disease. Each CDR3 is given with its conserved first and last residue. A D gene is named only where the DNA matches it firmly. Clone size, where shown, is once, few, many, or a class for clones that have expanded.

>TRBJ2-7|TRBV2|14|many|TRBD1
CARAKTGSSYEQYF
TGTGCCAGGGCCAAGACAGGGAGCTCCTACGAGCAGTACTTC
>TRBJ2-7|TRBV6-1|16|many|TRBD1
CASSPYWTGGTLEQYF
TGTGCCAGCAGCCCCTATTGGACAGGGGGCACCCTCGAGCAGTACTTC
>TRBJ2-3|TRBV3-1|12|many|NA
CASSQEADTQYF
TGTGCCAGCAGCCAAGAAGCAGATACGCAGTATTTT
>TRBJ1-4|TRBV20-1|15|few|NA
CSATGQGALNEKLFF
TGCAGTGCTACGGGCCAAGGGGCCCTTAATGAAAAACTGTTTTTT
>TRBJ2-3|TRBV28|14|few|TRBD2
CASSLSRTSETQYF
TGTGCCAGCAGTTTATCCCGGACTAGCGAAACGCAGTATTTT
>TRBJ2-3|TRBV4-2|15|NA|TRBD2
CASSLGTSTPDTQYF
TGTGCCAGCAGCCTCGGGACTAGTACCCCGGATACGCAGTATTTT
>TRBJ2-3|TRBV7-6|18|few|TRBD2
CASSLAGPTSGRGNTQYF
TGTGCCAGCAGCTTAGCGGGACCGACTAGCGGGAGAGGGAATACGCAGTATTTT
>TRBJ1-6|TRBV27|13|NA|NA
CASTRGGISPLHF
TGTGCCAGCACCCGGGGTGGAATTTCACCCCTCCACTTT
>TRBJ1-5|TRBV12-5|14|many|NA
CASGLDGYNQPQHF
TGTGCTAGTGGCCTGGACGGATACAATCAGCCCCAGCATTTT
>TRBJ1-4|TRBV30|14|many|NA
CAWSVGTWGEKLFF
TGTGCCTGGAGTGTGGGGACTTGGGGAGAAAAACTGTTTTTT
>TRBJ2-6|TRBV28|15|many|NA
CASSPQGSGANVLTF
TGTGCCAGCAGTCCGCAAGGGTCTGGGGCCAACGTCCTGACTTTC
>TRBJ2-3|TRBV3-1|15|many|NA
CASSQGGGKADTQYF
TGTGCCAGCAGCCAAGGAGGAGGGAAGGCAGATACGCAGTATTTT
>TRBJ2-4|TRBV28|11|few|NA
CASTARGFQYF
TGTGCCAGCACGGCGAGAGGTTTTCAGTACTTC
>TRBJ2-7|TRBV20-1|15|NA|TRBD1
CSAGTRTGSKYEQYF
TGCAGTGCCGGGACCAGGACAGGGTCTAAATACGAGCAGTACTTC
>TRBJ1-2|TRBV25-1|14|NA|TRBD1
CASSEFKTGGGYTF
TGTGCCAGCAGTGAATTCAAAACAGGGGGTGGCTACACCTTC
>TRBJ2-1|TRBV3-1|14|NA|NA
CASSRRQLYNEQFF
TGTGCCAGCAGCCGCCGACAGTTATACAATGAGCAGTTCTTC
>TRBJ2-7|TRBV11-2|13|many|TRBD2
CASSFASGNEQYF
TGTGCCAGCAGCTTTGCTAGCGGGAACGAGCAGTACTTC
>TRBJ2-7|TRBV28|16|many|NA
CASSFSLLGRSYEQYF
TGTGCCAGCAGCTTCTCTCTATTGGGACGTTCCTACGAGCAGTACTTC
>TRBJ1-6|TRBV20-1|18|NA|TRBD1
CSASPGTGLSSYNSPLHF
TGCAGTGCTAGCCCCGGGACAGGCCTTAGCTCCTATAATTCACCCCTCCACTTT
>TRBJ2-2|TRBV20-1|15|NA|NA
CSASGAEGYTGELFF
TGCAGTGCGTCAGGAGCGGAGGGGTACACCGGGGAGCTGTTTTTT
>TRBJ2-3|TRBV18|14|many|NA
CASSPFGGTDTQYF
TGTGCCAGCTCACCGTTCGGCGGCACAGATACGCAGTATTTT
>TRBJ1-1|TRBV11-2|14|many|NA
CASSSTRQNFEAFF
TGTGCCAGCAGCTCAACCCGACAGAATTTCGAAGCTTTCTTT
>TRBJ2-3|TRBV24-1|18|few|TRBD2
CATSDLKVVAGAEDTQYF
TGTGCCACCAGTGATTTGAAGGTGGTAGCGGGAGCGGAAGATACGCAGTATTTT
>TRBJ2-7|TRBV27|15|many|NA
CASSFGRTLSYEQYF
TGTGCCAGCAGTTTTGGGCGGACGCTCTCCTACGAGCAGTACTTC